The source of this TCR beta chain is a study of cytotoxic CD8 clonotypes in ibrutinib-treated CLL. Study-level information: Complete response was seen in 2 patients and partial in 24; some 12 progressed and around 14 stayed remitted after a median around 64 months.

Germline V lookup: CDR1 SGHRS, CDR2 YFSETQ. The V segment lost 4 bases and the J segment 6 bases; nucleotides outside the gene matches: 7. This CDR3 has 16 residues. The data were produced by immunoSEQ multiplex PCR, yet TCRdb's version contains in-frame clones alone and is incomplete. Among over 250,000 clones, about 72% were seen once, and the ten largest hold about 5.3%. Study-level points and caveats: Clonality went higher at ibrutinib response and then dropped back toward baseline at progression. Public clonotypes were rare and shrank or held steady on treatment.

Points on this clone: Antigen: not known.

V usage is TRBV5-1 and J usage is TRBJ2-2, with 12 bases identical to TRBD2. Specimen: PBMCs, collected at disease progression, from a patient treated with ibrutinib. The TCR sequence derives from a human donor with chronic lymphocytic leukemia. In nucleotides, the CDR3 is TGCGCCAGCAGCCAACGGACTAGCGGGGTTTCCGGGGAGCTGTTTTTT. The encoded protein is CASSQRTSGVSGELFF.